The rows below give T cell receptor beta chains drawn from one sample of a study of memory CD8 T cells in hepatitis C reinfection. Sequencing used immunoSEQ multiplex PCR; TCRdb keeps in-frame clones, though not all of them. The sample includes 44,000 or so clones, 70% to 90% of them seen just once. The sequencing sample was made of naive CD8+ T cells sorted from blood. The receptor source for this set is a man younger than 35 with hepatitis C virus infection. The CDR3 runs from the conserved cysteine through the conserved F or W. D genes are given only for firm matches. Size tells how often a clone was seen (once, few, many) or the class of an expanded clone, and some rows leave it out.

clone_size	j_call	d_call	v_call	cdr3_nt	cdr3_aa
NA	TRBJ2-2	NA	TRBV6-1	TGTGCCAGCCCGGGAGAGGTCCTGAACACCGGGGAGCTGTTTTTT	CASPGEVLNTGELFF
NA	TRBJ2-1	TRBD2	TRBV27	TGTGCCAGCAGTTATAGCGGGAACCCCTACAATGAGCAGTTCTTC	CASSYSGNPYNEQFF
NA	TRBJ2-7	NA	TRBV4-1	TGCGCCAGCAGCCCGGGAAACATCTACGAGCAGTACTTC	CASSPGNIYEQYF
NA	TRBJ2-1	TRBD1	TRBV28	TGTGCCAGCACCTACCGGGACAGGGAGGGCAATGAGCAGTTCTTC	CASTYRDREGNEQFF
once	TRBJ2-1	TRBD2	TRBV27	TGTGCCAGCAGTTCTAGCGGGGGGCTCTACAATGAGCAGTTCTTC	CASSSSGGLYNEQFF
NA	TRBJ2-1	NA	TRBV27	TGTGCCAGCAGGCGACTCCAAGTTGGGGCGCGAGACAATGAGCAGTTCTTC	CASRRLQVGARDNEQFF
NA	TRBJ1-2	TRBD1	TRBV5-4	TGTGCCAGCACCCTGCCCCCGGGACAGGGGATTGGCTACACCTTC	CASTLPPGQGIGYTF
NA	TRBJ2-7	NA	TRBV10-2	TGCGCCAGCAGTGAGCAGCGGGTAGCCTACGAGCAGTACTTC	CASSEQRVAYEQYF
NA	TRBJ2-1	NA	TRBV5-4	TGTGCCAGCACCTCAGACATCAGCTCCTACAATGAGCAGTTCTTC	CASTSDISSYNEQFF
NA	TRBJ2-1	TRBD2	TRBV6-1	TGTGCCAGCAGTGACCTTAGCGGGGGTTTCGATGAGCAGTTCTTC	CASSDLSGGFDEQFF
NA	TRBJ2-3	NA	TRBV28	TGTGCCAGCACCAGGACTGGCACAGATACGCAGTATTTT	CASTRTGTDTQYF
NA	TRBJ2-2	TRBD2	TRBV7-9	TGTGCCAGCAGCCCCAGCGGGACGAACACCGGGGAGCTGTTTTTT	CASSPSGTNTGELFF
NA	TRBJ2-1	TRBD1	TRBV7-2	TGTGCCAGCAGTTGGGACAGAAGCTCCTACAATGAGCAGTTCTTC	CASSWDRSSYNEQFF
NA	TRBJ1-4	NA	TRBV6-5	TGTGCCATCATGACAGACCCGAATGAAAAACTGTTTTTT	CAIMTDPNEKLFF
NA	TRBJ2-1	TRBD2	TRBV27	TGTGCCAGCAGTTTGGGGACTAGCTTCAATGAGCAGTTCTTC	CASSLGTSFNEQFF
NA	TRBJ1-2	NA	TRBV5-8	TGTGCCAGCAGGGGAGGGGCTGGTGATGGCTACACCTTC	CASRGGAGDGYTF
NA	TRBJ2-7	NA	TRBV29-1	TGCAGCGTTGGAACGTCGGGGACGGGGGTGACCTACGAGCAGTACTTC	CSVGTSGTGVTYEQYF
NA	TRBJ1-4	NA	TRBV27	TGTGCCAGCAGCCCCGGTGTCGGGTTCGATGAAAAACTGTTTTTT	CASSPGVGFDEKLFF
NA	TRBJ2-3	NA	TRBV11-2	TGTGCCAGCAGCCCCAGGGGCACAGATACGCAGTATTTT	CASSPRGTDTQYF
NA	TRBJ2-2	NA	TRBV5-8	TGTGCCAGCAGACGCGGGACGGACGCGAACACCGGGGAGCTGTTTTTT	CASRRGTDANTGELFF
NA	TRBJ2-7	TRBD1	TRBV6-1	TGTGCCAGCAGTCCGGGACAGGGCCACTACGAGCAGTACTTC	CASSPGQGHYEQYF
NA	TRBJ2-7	TRBD1	TRBV10-3	TGTGCCATCAGTGAAAATCAGGGGGCGGGCTCCTACGAGCAGTACTTC	CAISENQGAGSYEQYF
NA	TRBJ2-2	NA	TRBV10-1	TGCGCCAGCAGTGAAACAGGGGACTCCGGGGAGCTGTTTTTT	CASSETGDSGELFF
NA	TRBJ2-1	TRBD2	TRBV5-1	TGCGCCAGCAGCGGGACTAGCGCGCTCTACAATGAGCAGTTCTTC	CASSGTSALYNEQFF
NA	TRBJ2-2	TRBD2	TRBV9	TGTGCCAGCAGCGCCCCCCGGGGTAGCGGGGACACCGGGGAGCTGTTTTTT	CASSAPRGSGDTGELFF
NA	TRBJ2-2	NA	TRBV10-1	TGCGCCAGCAGTGCGGGGAACACCGGGGAGCTGTTTTTT	CASSAGNTGELFF
NA	TRBJ2-7	NA	TRBV28	TGTGCCAGCAGTTCATCCCGTGCAGGGACCTACGAGCAGTACTTC	CASSSSRAGTYEQYF
NA	TRBJ2-3	TRBD1	TRBV5-1	TGCGCCAGCAGCTTGGGGACAGGAGAATCAGATACGCAGTATTTT	CASSLGTGESDTQYF
NA	TRBJ2-1	TRBD2	TRBV5-6	TGTGCCAGCAGCTTGGGAGCGGGGCCTATTTACAATGAGCAGTTCTTC	CASSLGAGPIYNEQFF
NA	TRBJ2-3	NA	TRBV13	TGTGCCAGCAGCCGATTTAGGGGGGGCAATTCAGATACGCAGTATTTT	CASSRFRGGNSDTQYF
NA	TRBJ2-3	TRBD1	TRBV7-6	TGTGCCAGCAGCTTAGCGGGCCAGGGGGTAGATACGCAGTATTTT	CASSLAGQGVDTQYF
NA	TRBJ2-1	TRBD2	TRBV7-9	TGTGCCATCGACGGGACTAGATCCGTGGTCGAGCAGTTCTTC	CAIDGTRSVVEQFF
NA	TRBJ1-2	NA	TRBV19	TGTGCCAGTAGTATACCTCTCGACGGGAACTATGGCTATGGCTACACCTTC	CASSIPLDGNYGYGYTF
NA	TRBJ1-6	TRBD1	TRBV4-1	TGCGCCAGCAGCGAACCCACAGGGGGCTACGATTCACCCCTCCACTTT	CASSEPTGGYDSPLHF
NA	TRBJ2-1	TRBD2	TRBV5-1	TGCGCCAGCAGCAAGACTGGGGGGGACTACAATGAGCAGTTCTTC	CASSKTGGDYNEQFF
once	TRBJ2-5	NA	TRBV11-2	TGTGCCAGCAGTCCAGGAACGGCCCAGTACTTC	CASSPGTAQYF
NA	TRBJ1-1	TRBD1	TRBV9	TGTGCCAGCAGCGGAGGGACAGGGGTCTTGAACACTGAAGCTTTCTTT	CASSGGTGVLNTEAFF
NA	TRBJ1-1	NA	TRBV6-5	TGTGCCAGCAGTTTCCCAGGGCTTGGGAAAGCTTTCTTT	CASSFPGLGKAFF
NA	TRBJ2-7	NA	TRBV6-1	TGTGCCAGCAGTGAAGGACAGTTATACGAGCAGTACTTC	CASSEGQLYEQYF
once	TRBJ2-1	NA	TRBV9	TGTGCCAGCAGCCCCCACCGAGAAGCGAAGAATGACAATGAGCAGTTCTTC	CASSPHREAKNDNEQFF
NA	TRBJ1-1	TRBD1	TRBV19	TGTGCCAGTAGTAGAGGGACAGGTGTGAACACTGAAGCTTTCTTT	CASSRGTGVNTEAFF
NA	TRBJ2-1	NA	TRBV11-2	TGTGCCAGCAGCTTAGTGCAGACAACCTACAATGAGCAGTTCTTC	CASSLVQTTYNEQFF
once	TRBJ2-1	TRBD1	TRBV27	TGTGCCAGCGGGGACAGGGGATGGGATGAGCAGTTCTTC	CASGDRGWDEQFF
NA	TRBJ2-5	TRBD2	TRBV6-5	TGTGCCAGCAACGACCCGGGGGGGGGAGAAGAGACCCAGTACTTC	CASNDPGGGEETQYF
NA	TRBJ2-3	TRBD2	TRBV4-2	TGTGCCAGCAGCCAAGATCGGAGCGGGAGAGCAGATACGCAGTATTTT	CASSQDRSGRADTQYF
NA	TRBJ1-4	NA	TRBV11-2	TGTGCCAGCAGCTCCCCGGGCCTTCTGGGAGGGGAAAAACTGTTTTTT	CASSSPGLLGGEKLFF
NA	TRBJ1-2	NA	TRBV6-1	TGTGCCAGCAGTGACGGGGTCAGATCCTATGGCTACACCTTC	CASSDGVRSYGYTF
NA	TRBJ1-1	NA	TRBV6-5	TGTGCCAGCAGCGGGGTAGGGGGCACTGAAGCTTTCTTT	CASSGVGGTEAFF
NA	TRBJ1-5	TRBD1	TRBV6-1	TGTGCCAGCAGGTACAGGGGACTTAGCAATCAGCCCCAGCATTTT	CASRYRGLSNQPQHF
NA	TRBJ2-4	TRBD2	TRBV6-1	TGTGCCAGCAGTGAAGCGGAAGGGACTAGCGGGGGTGAAAACATTCAGTACTTC	CASSEAEGTSGGENIQYF
NA	TRBJ2-1	TRBD2	TRBV2	TGTGCCAGCTACGCTAGCGGGGTGATCTATGAGCAGTTCTTC	CASYASGVIYEQFF
once	TRBJ2-5	NA	TRBV7-9	TGTGCCAGCAGCGACCACAGGGAAGGCGTAGAGACCCAGTACTTC	CASSDHREGVETQYF
once	TRBJ1-2	NA	TRBV11-2	TGTGCCAGCAGCTTAGGCACAGGGCCATATGGCTACACCTTC	CASSLGTGPYGYTF
few	TRBJ2-1	TRBD2	TRBV27	TGTGCCAGCAGTCCCGCCCCTAGCGGGAGCTCCTACAATGAGCAGTTCTTC	CASSPAPSGSSYNEQFF